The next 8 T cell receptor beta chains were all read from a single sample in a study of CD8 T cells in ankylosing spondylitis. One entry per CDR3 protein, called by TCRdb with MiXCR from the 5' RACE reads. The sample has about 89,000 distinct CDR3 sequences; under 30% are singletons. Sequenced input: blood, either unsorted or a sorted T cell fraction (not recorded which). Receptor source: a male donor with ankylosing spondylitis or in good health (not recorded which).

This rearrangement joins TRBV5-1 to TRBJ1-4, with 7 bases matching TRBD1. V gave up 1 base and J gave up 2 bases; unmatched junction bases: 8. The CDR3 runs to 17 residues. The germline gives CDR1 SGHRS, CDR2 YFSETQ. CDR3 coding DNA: TGCGCCAGCAGCTTGCAGGGGACAGAGTGGACTAATGAAAAACTGTTTTTT. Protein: CASSLQGTEWTNEKLFF.

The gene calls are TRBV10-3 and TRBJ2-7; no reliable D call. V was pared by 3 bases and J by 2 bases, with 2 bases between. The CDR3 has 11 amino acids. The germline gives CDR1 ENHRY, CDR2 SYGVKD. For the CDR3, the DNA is TGTGCCATCAGTGATGCCTACGAGCAGTACGTC. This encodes CAISDAYEQYV.

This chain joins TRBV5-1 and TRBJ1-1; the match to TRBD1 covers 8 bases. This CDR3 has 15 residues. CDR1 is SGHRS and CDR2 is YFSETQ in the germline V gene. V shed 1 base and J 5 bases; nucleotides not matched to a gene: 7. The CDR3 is CASSLIQGVETEAFF. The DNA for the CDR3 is TGCGCCAGCAGCTTGATACAGGGGGTCGAGACTGAAGCTTTCTTT.

In DNA form, the CDR3 reads TGTGCCAGCAGTCCCAACAGGGGTCTTGGCACAGATACGCAGTATTTT. Its protein is CASSPNRGLGTDTQYF. The chain employs TRBV12-3 or TRBV12-4 and TRBJ2-3; 7 bases match TRBD1. The V gene end was trimmed by 5 bases and the J gene end by 1 base; junction bases not matched to a gene: 9. The CDR3 loop spans 16 amino acids.

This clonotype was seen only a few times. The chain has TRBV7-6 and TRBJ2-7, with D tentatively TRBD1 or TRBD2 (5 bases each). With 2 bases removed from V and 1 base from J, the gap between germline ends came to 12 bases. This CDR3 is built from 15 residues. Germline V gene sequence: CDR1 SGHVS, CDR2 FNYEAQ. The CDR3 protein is CASSLRDGVSYEQYV. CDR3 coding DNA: TGTGCCAGCAGCTTAAGGGACGGGGTGTCCTACGAGCAGTACGTC.

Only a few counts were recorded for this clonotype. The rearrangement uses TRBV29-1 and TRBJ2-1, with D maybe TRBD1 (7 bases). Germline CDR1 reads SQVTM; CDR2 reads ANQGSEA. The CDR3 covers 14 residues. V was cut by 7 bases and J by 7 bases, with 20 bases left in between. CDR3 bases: TGCAGCGGGAGGGTAGGGGGCAGTTTAAATGAGCAGTTCTTC. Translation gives CSGRVGGSLNEQFF.

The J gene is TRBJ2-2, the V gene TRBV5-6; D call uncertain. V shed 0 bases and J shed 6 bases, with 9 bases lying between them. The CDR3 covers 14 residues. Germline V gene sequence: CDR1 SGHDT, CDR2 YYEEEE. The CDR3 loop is CASSLGRSSGELFF. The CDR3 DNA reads TGTGCCAGCAGCTTGGGTAGAAGTTCCGGGGAGCTGTTTTTT.

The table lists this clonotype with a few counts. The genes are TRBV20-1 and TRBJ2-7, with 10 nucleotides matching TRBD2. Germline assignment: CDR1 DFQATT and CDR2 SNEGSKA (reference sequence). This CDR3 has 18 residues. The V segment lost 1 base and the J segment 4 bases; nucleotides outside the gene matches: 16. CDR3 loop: CSARVSSGGASTSYEQYV. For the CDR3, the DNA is TGCAGTGCTAGAGTTTCAAGCGGGGGGGCCTCTACTTCTTACGAGCAGTACGTC.